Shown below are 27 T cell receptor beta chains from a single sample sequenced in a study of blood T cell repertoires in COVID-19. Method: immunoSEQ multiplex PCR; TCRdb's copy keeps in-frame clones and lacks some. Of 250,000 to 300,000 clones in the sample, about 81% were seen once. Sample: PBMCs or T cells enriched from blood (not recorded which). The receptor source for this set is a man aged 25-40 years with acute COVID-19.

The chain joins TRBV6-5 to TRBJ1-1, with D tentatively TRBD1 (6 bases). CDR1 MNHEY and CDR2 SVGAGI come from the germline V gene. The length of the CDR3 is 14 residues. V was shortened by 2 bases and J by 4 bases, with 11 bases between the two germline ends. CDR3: CASSYRRGSTEAFF. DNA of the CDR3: TGTGCCAGCAGTTACAGAAGGGGGAGCACTGAAGCTTTCTTT.

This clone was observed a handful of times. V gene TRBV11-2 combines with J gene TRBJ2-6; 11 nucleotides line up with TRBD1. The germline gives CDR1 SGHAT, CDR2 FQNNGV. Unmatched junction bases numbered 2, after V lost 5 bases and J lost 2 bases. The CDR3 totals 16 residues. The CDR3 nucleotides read TGTGCCAGCAGCCGGGGACAGGGGGCTGGGGCCAACGTCCTGACTTTC. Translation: CASSRGQGAGANVLTF. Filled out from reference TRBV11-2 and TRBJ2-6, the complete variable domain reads EAGVAQSPRYKIIEKRQSVAFWCNPISGHATLYWYQQILGQGPKLLIQFQNNGVVDDSQLPKDRFSAERLKGVDSTLKIQPAKLEDSAVYLCASSRGQGAGANVLTFGAGSRLTVL.

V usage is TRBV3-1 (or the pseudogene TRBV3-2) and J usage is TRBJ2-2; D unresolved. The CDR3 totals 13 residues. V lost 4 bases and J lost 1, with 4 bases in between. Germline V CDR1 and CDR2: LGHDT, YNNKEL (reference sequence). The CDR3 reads CASSLVNTGELFF. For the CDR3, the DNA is TGTGCCAGCAGCCTAGTGAACACCGGGGAGCTGTTTTTT.

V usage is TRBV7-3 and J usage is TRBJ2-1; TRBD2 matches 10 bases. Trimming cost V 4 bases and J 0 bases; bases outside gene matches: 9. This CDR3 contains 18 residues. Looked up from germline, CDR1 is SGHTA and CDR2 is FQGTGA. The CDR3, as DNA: TGTGCCAGCAGCTCCTATGGGCCTAGCGGGAGCTCCTACAATGAGCAGTTCTTC. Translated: CASSSYGPSGSSYNEQFF.

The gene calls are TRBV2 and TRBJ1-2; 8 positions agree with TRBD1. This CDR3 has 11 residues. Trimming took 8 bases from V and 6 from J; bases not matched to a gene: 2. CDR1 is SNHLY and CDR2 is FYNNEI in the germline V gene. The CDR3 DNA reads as TGTGCCAGCCCGGACAGGGATGGCTACACCTTC. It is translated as CASPDRDGYTF.

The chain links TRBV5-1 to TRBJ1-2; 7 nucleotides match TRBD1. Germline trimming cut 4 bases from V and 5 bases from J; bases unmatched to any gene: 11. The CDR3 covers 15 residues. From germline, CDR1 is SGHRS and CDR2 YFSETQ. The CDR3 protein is CASSDRTGPGYGYTF. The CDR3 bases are TGCGCCAGCAGCGACCGGACAGGTCCAGGGTATGGCTACACCTTC.

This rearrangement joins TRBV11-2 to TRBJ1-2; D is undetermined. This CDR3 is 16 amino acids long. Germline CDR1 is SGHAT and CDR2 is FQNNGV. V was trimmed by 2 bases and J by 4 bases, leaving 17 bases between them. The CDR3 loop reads CASSLRSSPWGYGYTF. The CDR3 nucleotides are TGTGCCAGCAGCTTAAGGTCTAGCCCTTGGGGCTATGGCTACACCTTC.

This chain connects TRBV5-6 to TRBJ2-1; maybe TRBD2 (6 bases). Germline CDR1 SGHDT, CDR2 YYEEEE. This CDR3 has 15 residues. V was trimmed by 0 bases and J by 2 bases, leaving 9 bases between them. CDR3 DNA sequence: TGTGCCAGCAGCTTGGTCGGGGGTGCCTACAATGAGCAGTTCTTC. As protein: CASSLVGGAYNEQFF.

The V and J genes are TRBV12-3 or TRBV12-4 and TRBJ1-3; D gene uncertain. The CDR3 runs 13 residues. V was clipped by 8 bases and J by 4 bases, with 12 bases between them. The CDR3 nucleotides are TGTGCCAGCGTCATCGCCGGGGGAAACACCATATATTTT. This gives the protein CASVIAGGNTIYF.

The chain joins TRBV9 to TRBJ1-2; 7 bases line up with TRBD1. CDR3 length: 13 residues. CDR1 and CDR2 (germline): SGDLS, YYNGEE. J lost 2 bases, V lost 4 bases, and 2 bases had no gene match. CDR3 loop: CASSPTGNYGYTF. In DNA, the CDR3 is TGTGCCAGCAGCCCGACAGGGAACTATGGCTACACCTTC.

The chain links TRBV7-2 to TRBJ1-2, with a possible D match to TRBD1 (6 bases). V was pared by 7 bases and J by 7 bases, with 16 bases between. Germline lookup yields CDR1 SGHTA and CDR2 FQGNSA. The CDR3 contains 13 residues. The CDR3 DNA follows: TGTGCCAGCATTAAGCAGGGGTCGTTTGGCTACACCTTC. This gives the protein CASIKQGSFGYTF.

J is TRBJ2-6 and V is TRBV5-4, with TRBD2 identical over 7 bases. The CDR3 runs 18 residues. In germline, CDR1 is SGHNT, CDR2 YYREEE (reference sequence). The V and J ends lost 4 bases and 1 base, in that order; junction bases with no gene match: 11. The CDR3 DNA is TGTGCCAGCAGCCTGCCCGGGAGGACCGGTTCTGGGGCCAACGTCCTGACTTTC. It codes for CASSLPGRTGSGANVLTF.

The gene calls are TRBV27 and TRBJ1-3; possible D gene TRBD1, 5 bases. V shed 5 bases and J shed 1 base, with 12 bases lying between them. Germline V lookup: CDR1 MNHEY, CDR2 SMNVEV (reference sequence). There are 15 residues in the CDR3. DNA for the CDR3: TGTGCCAGCAGTCCGACAGCGCATTCTGGAAACACCATATATTTT. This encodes CASSPTAHSGNTIYF.

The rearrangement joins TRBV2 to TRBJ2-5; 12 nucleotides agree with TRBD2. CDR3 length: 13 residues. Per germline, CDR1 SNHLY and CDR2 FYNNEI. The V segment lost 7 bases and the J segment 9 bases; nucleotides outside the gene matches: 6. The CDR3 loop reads CASTGLAGGAQYF. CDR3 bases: TGTGCCAGCACGGGGCTAGCGGGAGGGGCCCAGTACTTC.

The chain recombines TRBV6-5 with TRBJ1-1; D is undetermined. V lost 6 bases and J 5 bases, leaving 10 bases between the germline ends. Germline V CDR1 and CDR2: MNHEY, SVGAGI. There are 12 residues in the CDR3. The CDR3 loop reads CASRHGKTEAFF. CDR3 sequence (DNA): TGTGCCAGCAGACACGGGAAGACTGAAGCTTTCTTT.

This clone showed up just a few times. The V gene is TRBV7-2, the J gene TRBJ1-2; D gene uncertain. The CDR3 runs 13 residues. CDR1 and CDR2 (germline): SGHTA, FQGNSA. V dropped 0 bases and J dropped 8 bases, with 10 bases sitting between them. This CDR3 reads CASSLALAGGYTF. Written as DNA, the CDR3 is TGTGCCAGCAGCTTAGCCCTGGCGGGAGGCTACACCTTC.

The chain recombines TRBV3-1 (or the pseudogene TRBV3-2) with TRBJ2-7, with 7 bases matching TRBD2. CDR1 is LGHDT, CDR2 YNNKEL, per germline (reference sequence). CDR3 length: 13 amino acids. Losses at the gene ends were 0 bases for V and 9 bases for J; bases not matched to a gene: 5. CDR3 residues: CASSQDFSGGQYV. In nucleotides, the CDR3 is TGTGCCAGCAGCCAAGATTTTTCGGGGGGGCAGTACGTC.

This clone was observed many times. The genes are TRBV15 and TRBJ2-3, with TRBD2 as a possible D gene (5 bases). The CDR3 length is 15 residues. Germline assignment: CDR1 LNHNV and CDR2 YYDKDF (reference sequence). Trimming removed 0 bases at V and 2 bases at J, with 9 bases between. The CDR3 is CATSRDPGNTDTQYF. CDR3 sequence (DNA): TGTGCCACCAGCAGAGATCCGGGGAACACAGATACGCAGTATTTT. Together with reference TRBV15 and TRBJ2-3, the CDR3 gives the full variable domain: DAMVIQNPRYQVTQFGKPVTLSCSQTLNHNVMYWYQQKSSQAPKLLFHYYDKDFNNEADTPDNFQSRRPNTSFCFLDIRSPGLGDTAMYLCATSRDPGNTDTQYFGPGTRLTVL.

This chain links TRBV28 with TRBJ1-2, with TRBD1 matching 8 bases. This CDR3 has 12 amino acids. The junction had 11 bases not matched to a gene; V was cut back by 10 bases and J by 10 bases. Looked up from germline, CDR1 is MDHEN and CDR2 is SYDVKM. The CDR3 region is CATNRGTVVYTF. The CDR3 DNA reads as TGTGCCACCAACAGGGGGACGGTGGTCTACACCTTC.

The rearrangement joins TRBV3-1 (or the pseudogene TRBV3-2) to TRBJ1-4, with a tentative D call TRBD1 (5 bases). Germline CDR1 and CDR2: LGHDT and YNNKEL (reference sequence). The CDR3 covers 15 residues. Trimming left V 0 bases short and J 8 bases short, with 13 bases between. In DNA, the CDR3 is TGTGCCAGCAGCCAAGATGGGGCGTATGGGGAAAAACTGTTTTTT. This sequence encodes CASSQDGAYGEKLFF.

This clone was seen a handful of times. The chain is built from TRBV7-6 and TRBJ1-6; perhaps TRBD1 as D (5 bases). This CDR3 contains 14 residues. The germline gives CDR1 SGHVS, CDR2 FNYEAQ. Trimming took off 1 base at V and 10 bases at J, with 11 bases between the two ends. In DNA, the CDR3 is TGTGCCAGCAGCTTAGACGGTGGGGCCTCACCCCTCCACTTT. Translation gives CASSLDGGASPLHF.

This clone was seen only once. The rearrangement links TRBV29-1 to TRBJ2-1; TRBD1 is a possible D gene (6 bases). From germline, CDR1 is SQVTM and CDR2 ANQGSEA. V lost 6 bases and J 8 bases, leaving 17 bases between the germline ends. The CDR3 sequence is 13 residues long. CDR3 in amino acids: CSVRRPGHHEQFF. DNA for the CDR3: TGCAGCGTCCGACGTCCGGGACATCATGAGCAGTTCTTC.

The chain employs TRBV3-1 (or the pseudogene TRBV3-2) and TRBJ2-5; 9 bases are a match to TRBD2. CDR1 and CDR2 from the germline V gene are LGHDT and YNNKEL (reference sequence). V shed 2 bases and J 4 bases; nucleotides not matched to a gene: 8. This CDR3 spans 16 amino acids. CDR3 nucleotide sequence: TGTGCCAGCAGCCAACCAGCGGGGGGTCCTGGAGAGACCCAGTACTTC. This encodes CASSQPAGGPGETQYF.

The CDR3 DNA reads as TGCGCCAGCAGGGCAGACGGAAGCGCGAAAAACATTCAGTACTTC. Encoded protein: CASRADGSAKNIQYF. The chain couples TRBV5-1 to TRBJ2-4; D is unclear. Deletions cut 5 bases from V and 4 bases from J, with 16 bases between. This CDR3 comprises 15 residues. Germline V lookup: CDR1 SGHRS, CDR2 YFSETQ.

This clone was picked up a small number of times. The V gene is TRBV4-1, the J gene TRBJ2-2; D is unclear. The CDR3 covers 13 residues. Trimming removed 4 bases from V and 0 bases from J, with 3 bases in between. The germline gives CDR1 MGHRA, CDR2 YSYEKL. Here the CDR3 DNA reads TGCGCCAGCAGCCCTACGAACACCGGGGAGCTGTTTTTT. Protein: CASSPTNTGELFF.

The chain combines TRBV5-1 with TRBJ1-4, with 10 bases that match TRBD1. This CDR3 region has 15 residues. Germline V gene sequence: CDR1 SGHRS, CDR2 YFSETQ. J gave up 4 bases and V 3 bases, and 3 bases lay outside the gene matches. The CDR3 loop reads CASSWTGGGNEKLFF. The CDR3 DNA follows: TGCGCCAGCAGCTGGACAGGGGGTGGTAATGAAAAACTGTTTTTT.

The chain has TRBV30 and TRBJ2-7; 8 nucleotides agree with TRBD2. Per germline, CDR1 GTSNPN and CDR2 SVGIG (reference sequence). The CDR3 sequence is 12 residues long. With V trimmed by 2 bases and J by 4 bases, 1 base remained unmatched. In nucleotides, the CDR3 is TGTGCCTGGAGTCGGGGGGGGTACGAGCAGTACGTC. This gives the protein CAWSRGGYEQYV.